This T cell receptor beta chain came from a study of vaccination and CD4 T cells after COVID-19 (dated 2022 in TCRdb). As for the study more broadly: Convalescent patients had a positive SARS-CoV-2 result on nasal swab PCR, and of these patients, under ten had mild disease and one had severe disease. In ten to eleven COVID-19 convalescent patients and a few infection-naive healthy vaccine recipients, the spike-specific CD4+ TCR repertoire before mRNA vaccination was compared with the repertoire after mRNA vaccination. Post-COVID blood samples were collected from convalescent patients a median of around 100 days after diagnosis, with a range of roughly 30 to 161 days. Participants received two doses of either the Pfizer-BioNTech BNT162b2 vaccine (n=8) or the Moderna mRNA-1273 vaccine (n=2). Overlapping spike peptide pools from SARS-CoV-2 and from the common cold coronaviruses HCoV-NL63, HCoV-OC43 and HCoV-229E were used as culture stimuli. As controls, cultures received a CEFX viral epitope pool (the positive control), an HIV-1 Nef peptide pool (the negative control), or no peptide at all. Post-vaccine blood samples were taken a median of around 70 days after the second vaccine dose, with a range of 14 to 241 days. The convalescent cohort comprised six males and four females, including two Hispanic individuals, seven Caucasians, two Asians and one multiracial person.

What the authors observed across the whole study: Among convalescent patients, a median roughly 90% of the SARS-CoV-2-reactive clones seen after vaccination appeared only after vaccination, which suggests priming specific to the vaccine. In convalescent patients, nearly all vaccine-specific clones (304 of 307) were found to be mono-reactive for SARS-CoV-2 spike rather than cross-reactive with common cold coronaviruses. Relatively few convalescent patients were included in the study, and early timepoints after natural infection were not analyzed. The median number of SARS-CoV-2-reactive clonotypes rose from about 19 after infection to some 37 after vaccination, but the change was not significant.

Details on this clonotype: Its antigen has not been determined. Per-base qualities were not stored, and no clone one base away is much larger.

Including cysteine and phenylalanine, the CDR3 has 16 amino acids. CDR3 DNA is the only sequence kept; it has 48 bases, read in frame from the first base. At the junction V is shortened by 6 bases and J by 1 base, with 13 bases in between. The germline V gene specifies MNHNS as CDR1 and SASEGT as CDR2. The treatment or condition label, as the study defines it: roughly ten-day PBMC culture with coronavirus spike peptide pools or control peptides (ViraFEST assay). The ViraFEST assay, used in the study, expanded antigen-specific T cells with peptide pools and then identified the expanded clonotypes through TCR sequencing. The convalescent patients' positive SARS-CoV-2 PCR tests were from March to December 2020, which was before the Alpha, Beta and Delta variants emerged in the United States. PBMCs were cultured at under 2.5 million per well in IMDM supplemented with roughly 5.2% human AB serum and 8.5 to 10 IU/ml IL-2, with around 10 ug/ml peptide pools added. Half of the culture medium was replaced with fresh IL-2-containing medium on days 3 and 7. After 10 days of culture, CD4+ T cells were isolated by negative selection using the EasySep CD4+ T cell isolation kit. Ficoll-Paque Plus gradient centrifugation was used to isolate PBMCs from whole blood, and the isolated PBMCs were then either used fresh or cryopreserved at -140C. Culture conditions were generally each tested in triplicate wells.

The library was prepared using PCR. At the Johns Hopkins FTIC core, DNA from the cultured CD4+ T cells underwent TCR sequencing with the Oncomine TCR Beta short-read assay. The QIAamp micro DNA kit was used to extract genomic DNA from the cultured CD4+ T cells. Oncomine TCR Beta libraries made from cultured CD4+ T cells were pooled using unique dual indexes and sequenced on an Illumina iSeq 100. The paper's processing steps were these. Non-productive sequences were filtered out, and CDR3s that did not start with C, did not end with F or W, or were shorter than 7 amino acids were discarded. Antigen-specific clonotypes were identified with the MANAFEST web application by comparing peptide-stimulated wells with reference and other culture wells. Positive clones required FDR below 0.05, an odds ratio above 5, and productive frequency above 0.1% in at least two of three replicate wells. Clonotypes that were significantly expanded in both SARS-CoV-2 spike wells and at least one common cold coronavirus spike condition were defined as cross-reactive. Levenshtein distances (stringdist) and unrooted phylogenetic trees (ape) in R version 3.6.1 were used to assess CDR3 homology. Using fastp at Q25 and MiXCR, TCRdb reprocessed the public reads and kept productive beta chains. When rows share a CDR3 protein, they turn into one entry using the most common DNA and genes. Here the V and J calls rest on TCRdb's processing, not on the authors' analysis. The sample yields 14,000 to 15,000 distinct CDR3 sequences; approximately 51% were counted once. Clones ranked in the top ten supply more than 25% of the sample.

The chain is made from TRBV6-1 and TRBJ1-6, with the D gene call left open. The TCR originated in a human donor with COVID-19. The sequenced sample was cultured CD4+ T cells from blood, obtained after SARS-CoV-2 vaccination. The DNA sequence follows: TGTGCCAGCAGCCGTATGATGAGATCCTATAATTCACCCCTCCACTTT. The resulting protein is CASSRMMRSYNSPLHF.